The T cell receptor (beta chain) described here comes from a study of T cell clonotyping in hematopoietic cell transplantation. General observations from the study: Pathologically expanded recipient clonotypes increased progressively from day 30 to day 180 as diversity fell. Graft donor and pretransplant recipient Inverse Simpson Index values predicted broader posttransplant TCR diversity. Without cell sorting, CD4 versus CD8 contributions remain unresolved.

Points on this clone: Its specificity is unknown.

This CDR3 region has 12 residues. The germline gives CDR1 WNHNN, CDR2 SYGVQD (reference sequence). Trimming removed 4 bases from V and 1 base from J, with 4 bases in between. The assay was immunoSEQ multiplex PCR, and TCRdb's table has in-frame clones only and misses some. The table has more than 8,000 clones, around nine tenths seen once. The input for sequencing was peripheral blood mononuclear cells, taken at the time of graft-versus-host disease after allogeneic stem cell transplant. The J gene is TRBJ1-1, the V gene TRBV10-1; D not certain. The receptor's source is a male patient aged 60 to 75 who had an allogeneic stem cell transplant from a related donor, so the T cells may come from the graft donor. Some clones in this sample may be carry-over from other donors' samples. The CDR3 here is CASSAGNTEAFF. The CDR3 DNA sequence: TGCGCCAGCAGTGCAGGGAACACTGAAGCTTTCTTT.